This T cell receptor beta chain was found in a study of T cells after yellow fever vaccination (dated by TCRdb to between 2018 and 2020). Notes on the research overall: The SMART-Seq v4 Ultra Low Input RNA kit was used to prepare libraries from fractions with low cell numbers. Bulk TCR alpha and beta repertoires were sequenced longitudinally to track T-cell clones before and after primary and booster YFV17D yellow fever vaccination. The cohort comprised two healthy male donors, one aged 18 to 30 and one aged 30 to 40 years. Blood samples were taken at several timepoints before and after primary and secondary immunization, and bulk PBMC replicates and cell subsets were isolated.

For this clonotype: The antigen it recognizes is unknown. Within one base of it there is no much larger clone, and no base qualities were kept.

Explained via the paper, the treatment or condition label denotes: live attenuated yellow fever vaccine strain. At every blood-draw timepoint, two biological replicates of bulk PBMCs were collected. PBMCs were isolated from peripheral blood using a standard Ficoll-Paque protocol. TriZol was used to extract RNA from bulk PBMCs, CD4 and CD8 fractions, and dextramer-positive and dextramer-negative fractions. The CDR3 runs 10 amino acids, cysteine and phenylalanine included. The only DNA kept is the CDR3, 30 bases in frame from the first base. V is reduced by 9 bases and J by 0 bases, leaving a spacing of 2 bases between them. In the germline V gene (reference sequence), CDR1 corresponds to SEHNR and CDR2 to FQNEAQ. Results and caveats for the whole study, not just this receptor: After the booster, most of the clones that had expanded following primary vaccination were detected again (approximately 95% of CD4 and 85% to 90% of CD8), which suggests that memory was broadly maintained. A small fraction of clonotypes showed up in both the CD4 and CD8 compartments, probably as a result of convergent recombination. Compared with the primary T-cell response, the secondary T-cell response was weaker but faster, peaking on day 5 rather than day 15. The study included only two donors, which limits how far the findings can be generalized. FACS-sorted repertoires could contain abundant contaminating clonotypes from the bulk population, so computational filtering was required.

These reads were obtained on an Illumina NovaSeq 6000. TCR cDNA was synthesized by 5'RACE template switching, which introduced a universal primer site and unique molecular identifiers. cDNA synthesis was primed from both the TCR alpha and TCR beta constant segments. Two PCR steps were used to amplify libraries, with sample barcodes and sequencing adapters being added in the second step. Sequencing of libraries was done on Illumina HiSeq 2500 (2x100 bp) or NovaSeq (2x150 bp). The published analysis was carried out like this. Demultiplexing of reads and collapsing into UMI consensus sequences were performed with MIGEC, and V(D)J alignment was carried out with MiXCR. Clonotypes responding to the vaccine were identified with edgeR on replicate PBMC samples, with the criteria of FDR below 0.01 and a log2 fold change above 5 up to day 15. Each bulk clonotype received a CD4 or CD8 identity based on whether the sequenced CD4 or CD8 repertoire contained that clonotype at higher abundance. TCRdb trimmed public reads at Q25 via fastp, called clones via MiXCR and kept in-frame beta chains. Rows merge per CDR3 protein into single entries with the most common DNA and genes. TCRdb's processing, not the study's, gives the V and J calls here. The sample yields fewer than 500,000 distinct CDR3 sequences; 18% were counted once. The top ten constitute 15% to 20% of the sample.

The receptor was derived from a man aged 18 to 35 who received the YFV17D yellow fever vaccine. Sample: PBMCs, taken before the yellow fever booster vaccination. In this chain, TRBV7-9 is recombined with TRBJ2-5, with the D gene not clear enough to name. The CDR3: CASDQETQYF. The nucleotide sequence reads TGTGCCAGTGACCAAGAGACCCAGTACTTC.